These 24 T cell receptor beta chains came from one sample sequenced in a study of blood T cell repertoires in COVID-19. Only in-frame clones appear in the TCRdb table, and some are missing; sequencing was by immunoSEQ multiplex PCR. Of about 170,000 clones detected, roughly 87% appear once; the ten largest clones hold around 1.2%. Input material: PBMCs or T cells enriched from blood (not recorded which). Receptors were obtained from a human donor with acute COVID-19. The donor label of this sample is uncertain.

The chain recombines TRBV27 with TRBJ2-7; 9 bases map to TRBD1. With 6 bases clipped from V and 7 bases from J, the junction kept 7 bases outside the gene matches. Germline V CDR1 and CDR2: MNHEY, SMNVEV (reference sequence). This CDR3 has 13 amino acids. The CDR3 loop is CASRPGQGWEQYF. The CDR3 DNA sequence: TGTGCCAGCAGGCCCGGACAGGGGTGGGAGCAGTACTTC.

The chain employs TRBV7-9 and TRBJ2-4; the match to TRBD2 covers 10 bases. With 4 bases clipped from V and 4 bases from J, the junction kept 7 bases outside the gene matches. This CDR3 is built from 16 residues. From germline, CDR1 is SEHNR and CDR2 FQNEAQ (reference sequence). CDR3 loop: CASSSNPSGGKNIQYF. Here the CDR3 DNA reads TGTGCCAGCAGCTCAAACCCTAGCGGGGGTAAAAACATTCAGTACTTC.

The chain recombines TRBV5-6 with TRBJ2-3, with D tentatively TRBD2 (6 bases). The CDR3 length is 14 residues. The germline CDR1 and CDR2 sequences are SGHDT and YYEEEE. V was clipped by 4 bases and J by 2 bases, with 11 bases between them. The DNA for the CDR3 is TGTGCCAGCAGCCCGGGGACTTACACAGATACGCAGTATTTT. Protein: CASSPGTYTDTQYF. Filled out from reference TRBV5-6 and TRBJ2-3, the complete variable domain reads DAGVTQSPTHLIKTRGQQVTLRCSPKSGHDTVSWYQQALGQGPQFIFQYYEEEERQRGNFPDRFSGHQFPNYSSELNVNALLLGDSALYLCASSPGTYTDTQYFGPGTRLTVL.

The J gene is TRBJ2-7, the V gene TRBV20-1; D gene unclear. This CDR3 is built from 11 residues. Trimming removed 3 bases from V and 2 bases from J, with 5 bases in between. The germline CDR1 and CDR2 sequences are DFQATT and SNEGSKA (reference sequence). The CDR3 region has the DNA TGCAGTGCTAGTACAGCCTACGAGCAGTACTTC. It yields the protein CSASTAYEQYF.

V is TRBV30 and J is TRBJ1-1; no definite D call. V lost 2 bases and J lost 5, with 9 bases in between. The germline V gene has CDR1 GTSNPN and CDR2 SVGIG (reference sequence). The CDR3 runs to 12 residues. The CDR3 DNA reads TGTGCCTGGAGTCTTGACACGACTGAAGCTTTCTTT. Its translation: CAWSLDTTEAFF.

CDR3 sequence (DNA): TGTGCCAGCAGCGACTACAGGGCCGGGAAGGGTGAAAAACTGTTTTTT. Its protein is CASSDYRAGKGEKLFF. The chain combines TRBV11-2 with TRBJ1-4, with D perhaps TRBD1 (6 bases). This CDR3 is 16 amino acids long. CDR1 and CDR2 from the germline V gene are SGHAT and FQNNGV. V lost 5 bases to trimming and J lost 7 bases, with 20 bases between them.

The chain links TRBV5-4 to TRBJ1-5; no clear D. The CDR3 length is 15 residues. The germline CDR1 and CDR2 sequences are SGHNT and YYREEE (reference sequence). V was pared by 0 bases and J by 0 bases, with 7 bases between. The CDR3 loop is CASSLAADSNQPQHF. The CDR3 DNA reads TGTGCCAGCAGCTTGGCCGCGGATAGCAATCAGCCCCAGCATTTT.

V and J are TRBV30 and TRBJ1-6; D uncertain. The germline V gene has CDR1 GTSNPN and CDR2 SVGIG (reference sequence). The CDR3 consists of 13 residues. CDR3 residues: CGLRRGNNSPLHF. For the CDR3, the DNA is TGTGGCTTGCGTCGGGGAAATAATTCACCCCTCCACTTT.

This clone has a single count. The chain couples TRBV21-1 to TRBJ2-2; the tabulated D call, TRBD1, remains unverified against the DNA. TRBV21-1 is a documented pseudogene. This CDR3 is 10 amino acids long. The CDR3 nucleotides read TGTGCCAGAACAGCCGGGGAGCTGTTTTTT. This sequence encodes CARTAGELFF.

This clone was counted only a few times. The chain is built from TRBV6-2 or TRBV6-3 and TRBJ1-1, with 7 bases lining up with TRBD1. Germline CDR1 MNHEY, CDR2 SVGEGT. This CDR3 spans 11 amino acids. J lost 6 bases, V lost 5 bases, and 0 bases had no gene match. The CDR3 bases are TGTGCCAGCAGTCAGGGGGCTGAAGCTTTCTTT. As protein: CASSQGAEAFF.

The chain carries TRBV7-9 and TRBJ1-3, with D possibly matching TRBD1 (5 bases). The CDR3 has 14 amino acids. Germline V gives CDR1 SEHNR, CDR2 FQNEAQ (reference sequence). V was cut by 7 bases and J by 2 bases, with 12 bases left in between. The CDR3 protein is CASILGRAGNTIYF. CDR3 sequence (DNA): TGTGCCAGCATCCTAGGCAGGGCTGGAAACACCATATATTTT.

The J gene is TRBJ2-7, the V gene TRBV27; tentatively, D is TRBD1 (7 bases). CDR3 size: 15 residues. The V end was cut by 6 bases, the J end by 0 bases, with 15 bases between. CDR1 is MNHEY and CDR2 is SMNVEV in the germline V gene (reference sequence). The CDR3 region has the DNA TGTGCCAGCAGGCTGGCAGGGGGGTACTCCTACGAGCAGTACTTC. It is translated as CASRLAGGYSYEQYF.

The chain couples TRBV9 to TRBJ2-1; 9 bases are a match to TRBD2. The CDR3 extends over 16 amino acids. With V trimmed by 0 bases and J by 6 bases, 7 bases remained unmatched. Germline values: CDR1 SGDLS, CDR2 YYNGEE. Written as DNA, the CDR3 is TGTGCCAGCAGCGTAGGAGCGGGGGGAATCTCCAATGAGCAGTTCTTC. This translates into CASSVGAGGISNEQFF.

There are a few counts of this clone. This chain links TRBV6-1 with TRBJ2-7, with 7 bases fitting TRBD1. CDR3 length equals 17 residues. In germline, CDR1 is MNHNS, CDR2 SASEGT. Trimming cost V 1 base and J 4 bases; bases outside gene matches: 13. CDR3 in DNA: TGTGCCAGCAGTGAAGTTAGTTTGTCAGGGGGTGTTTACGAGCAGTACTTC. This codes for CASSEVSLSGGVYEQYF.

The chain has TRBV5-1 and TRBJ2-1; 11 positions match TRBD1. CDR1 is SGHRS and CDR2 is YFSETQ in the germline V gene. V shed 4 bases, J shed 4 bases, and the junction held 4 bases outside the gene matches. The CDR3 is 15 amino acids. The CDR3 sequence: CASSAGQGVYNEQFF. Here the CDR3 DNA reads TGCGCCAGCAGCGCGGGACAGGGGGTATACAATGAGCAGTTCTTC.

The chain combines TRBV19 with TRBJ1-1; the match to TRBD1 covers 9 bases. This CDR3 spans 12 amino acids. V lost 7 bases and J lost 11; bases outside the gene matches: 8. CDR1 LNHDA and CDR2 SQIVND come from the germline V gene (reference sequence). The CDR3 region is CASTFGQGKAFF. The DNA for the CDR3 is TGTGCCAGTACCTTCGGACAGGGGAAGGCTTTCTTT. Complete variable domain (other parts from reference TRBV19 and TRBJ1-1): DGGITQSPKYLFRKEGQNVTLSCEQNLNHDAMYWYRQDPGQGLRLIYYSQIVNDFQKGDIAEGYSVSREKKESFPLTVTSAQKNPTAFYLCASTFGQGKAFFGQGTRLTVV.

The chain couples TRBV6-5 to TRBJ1-2; weak D call: TRBD1 (6 bases). V gave up 2 bases and J gave up 4 bases, with 14 bases separating them. The germline gives CDR1 MNHEY, CDR2 SVGAGI. This CDR3 contains 15 residues. The CDR3 sequence is CASSYIQGIRYGYTF. The CDR3 nucleotides read TGTGCCAGCAGTTACATACAGGGAATCCGCTATGGCTACACCTTC.

This clone was detected only once. The J gene is TRBJ1-3, the V gene TRBV9, with D unclear. CDR1 is SGDLS, CDR2 YYNGEE, per germline. The CDR3 extends over 15 amino acids. Trimming removed 4 bases from V and 2 bases from J, with 13 bases in between. CDR3 residues: CASSPSGGAGNTIYF. In DNA, the CDR3 is TGTGCCAGCAGCCCTAGCGGAGGAGCTGGAAACACCATATATTTT.

The genes are TRBV27 and TRBJ2-7; TRBD2 aligns across 8 bases. CDR1 and CDR2 from the germline V gene are MNHEY and SMNVEV (reference sequence). V was clipped by 4 bases and J by 3 bases; unmatched bases: 2. The CDR3 covers 13 residues. The CDR3 region is CASSYAGGYEQYF. For the CDR3, the DNA is TGTGCCAGCAGTTACGCGGGGGGCTACGAGCAGTACTTC.

This clone was found once. This sequence joins TRBV30 and TRBJ1-5, with a weak D call TRBD1 (5 bases). Germline loops: CDR1 GTSNPN, CDR2 SVGIG (reference sequence). The CDR3 length is 16 residues. With 3 bases removed from V and 8 bases from J, the gap between germline ends came to 23 bases. The CDR3 loop is CAWSLRNLRGGEPQHF. The CDR3 region has the DNA TGTGCCTGGAGCCTCAGGAACCTTCGGGGAGGGGAGCCCCAGCATTTT.

The rearrangement uses TRBV7-3 and TRBJ2-3, with 11 nucleotides matching TRBD1. From germline, CDR1 is SGHTA and CDR2 FQGTGA. With V trimmed by 5 bases and J by 3 bases, 7 bases remained unmatched. The CDR3 length is 16 residues. CDR3 DNA sequence: TGTGCCAGCAGCCCCCATGGGACAGGGGGTACAGATACGCAGTATTTT. Encoded protein: CASSPHGTGGTDTQYF.

This chain connects TRBV7-9 to TRBJ1-4; TRBD1 matches at 7 bases. The germline gives CDR1 SEHNR, CDR2 FQNEAQ (reference sequence). Trimming at V came to 4 bases and at J to 8 bases, leaving 4 bases not matched to a gene. The CDR3 is 13 residues long. The CDR3 is CASSSRGREKLFF. As DNA, the CDR3 is TGTGCCAGCAGCTCCAGGGGGAGGGAAAAACTGTTTTTT.

The J gene is TRBJ1-6, the V gene TRBV30; tentatively, D is TRBD1 (5 bases). Germline CDR1 is GTSNPN and CDR2 is SVGIG (reference sequence). The V gene lost 7 bases and the J gene lost 6 bases, with 19 bases spanning the gap. This CDR3 is 15 amino acids long. The CDR3 nucleotides read TGTGCCTTTTCTCGGTGGGGGGAAGGTAATTCACCCCTCCACTTT. This gives the protein CAFSRWGEGNSPLHF.

The rearrangement links TRBV21-1 to TRBJ1-5; the listed D gene, TRBD1, was not tested against the DNA. TRBV21-1 is marked as a pseudogene. The CDR3 spans 17 residues. The CDR3 DNA reads as TGTGCCAGCAGCAAAGAAGACAGATCCAACAGCAATCAGCCCCAGCATTTT. Translated: CASSKEDRSNSNQPQHF.